This T cell receptor beta chain was found in a study of blood T cell repertoires in COVID-19. In the study overall: Samples taken during acute and convalescent COVID-19 were collected in the United States, Italy and Spain.

Repertoires were generated with immunoSEQ multiplex PCR, while TCRdb's copy carries only in-frame clones and drops some. Among 250,000 to 350,000 clones listed, about 81% were seen once. The Seattle site enrolled patients during active infection and followed them longitudinally. V trimming: 2 bases; J trimming: 6 bases; junction bases outside the gene matches: 0. The CDR3 contains 14 residues. CDR1 is MNHEY, CDR2 SMNVEV, per germline (reference sequence). The clonotype originates from a human donor with COVID-19, enrolled during active disease. The donor label of this sample is uncertain. The chain recombines TRBV27 with TRBJ2-1; 11 nucleotides agree with TRBD2. The sample comprised peripheral blood. CDR3 sequence reads: CASSLGLAGNEQFF. CDR3 bases: TGTGCCAGCAGTTTAGGACTAGCGGGCAATGAGCAGTTCTTC.